This T cell receptor (beta chain) is drawn from a study of shared clonotypes between healthy human individuals. Donors were healthy HIV-negative adults without recently reported acute infections or vaccinations. Approximately 30,000 T cell genomes (about 0.2 ug DNA) went into each sorted-subset replicate. Using immunoSEQ multiplex PCR, the repertoire was profiled, and TCRdb retains in-frame clones only, with some absent. The data hold 2 million to 2.5 million clones, with 85% to 95% observed a single time. From germline, CDR1 is MNHEY and CDR2 SVGAGI. Unmatched junction bases numbered 10, after V lost 5 bases and J lost 6 bases. The CDR3 length is 15 residues.

This clonotype originated in a man aged 18 to 30 in good health. This chain links TRBV6-5 with TRBJ1-5; the match to TRBD1 covers 7 bases. The sequenced sample consisted of naive CD4+ T cells sorted from blood. Subset here: CD45RA+ positively selected. The CDR3 sequence is CASSVDRVNGQPQHF. Written as DNA, the CDR3 is TGTGCCAGCAGTGTCGACAGGGTTAACGGTCAGCCCCAGCATTTT.